This TCR beta chain was recorded in a study of blood T cell repertoires in COVID-19 (dated by TCRdb to about 2020). Concerning the study at large: The collaborator samples originated in the United States, Italy and Spain and spanned the acute and convalescent phases of COVID-19. The prospective study material was composed of cDNA or gDNA derived from T cells, B-cell-depleted T cells, or PBMCs. The dataset comprised deeply sampled blood TCRbeta repertoires from subjects exposed to, actively infected with, or recovered from COVID-19. A freely available public database, intended as a resource for researchers studying the immune response to SARS-CoV-2, is where the repertoires were released. Samples came from the ongoing ImmuneRACE study (first 160 participants) plus 1,254 subjects from 6 global collaborators. A de-identified subject ID, COVID-19 status, age in years and sex were almost always included in the sample metadata. Where available, HLA class I and class II types were obtained from metadata supplied by the sample provider rather than from assay-based typing.

The immunoSEQ Assay, a bias-controlled multiplex PCR, was used to amplify TCRbeta CDR3 regions from genomic DNA. The original pipeline was this. The number of nucleated cells in each sample was estimated by amplification of reference gene primers within the assay. To quantify the absolute abundance of each unique TCRbeta CDR3 rearrangement, sequence reads were collapsed and filtered. For each sample, productive Simpson clonality was calculated as the square root of Simpson's diversity index over productive rearrangements. This is the immuneACCESS table as TCRdb keeps it, with only in-frame sequences that have V and J called. A part of the clones is gone; compared with another copy, unresolved V genes explain less than half, and the rest is unexplained. Clone size and the V and J calls come from that table; the DNA yielded D and trimming. This sample holds about 180,000 clones; 80% to 90% were observed only once. The top ten clones comprise about 1.9% of the sample.

On this clone: Its binding antigen is unknown. The record has no base qualities; no much larger clone is one base away.

The investigation overall reported the following: Clinical and demographic metadata were provided uncurated, with the amount varying by source and participant.

Per the germline V gene, MDHEN is the CDR1 and SYDVKM is the CDR2. Inclusive of the bounding cysteine and phenylalanine, the CDR3 is 17 residues long. Only CDR3 DNA is held: 51 bases, read in frame from base 1. At the junction V is shortened by 6 bases and J by 3 bases; bases outside the gene matches: 13. Samples from volunteer blood donors who had recovered from COVID-19 were contributed by a second Seattle source. The collaborating institutions used their own protocols to collect whole blood in K2EDTA tubes. Collaborator samples were shipped for TCRbeta analysis as frozen whole blood, isolated PBMCs, or DNA extracted from either sample type.

Material for sequencing was peripheral blood. The rearrangement combines TRBV28 with TRBJ1-2; 10 bases in the junction line up with TRBD1. The source of this sequence is a man younger than 35 who had recovered from COVID-19. The CDR3 region reads CASRSFQGQGKDYGYTF. The DNA sequence is TGTGCCAGCAGGTCTTTCCAGGGACAGGGGAAAGACTATGGCTACACCTTC.